This is a list of T cell receptor beta chains from one sample in a study of tumor-infiltrating lymphocytes in oesophageal squamous cell carcinoma. TCRdb recomputed calls from the PCR reads with MiXCR, one row per CDR3 protein. The sample contains some 25,000 distinct CDR3 sequences, roughly 40% of which appear only once. Sequenced sample: esophageal tumor tissue. The receptors here all came from a male donor with esophageal squamous cell carcinoma. Both conserved end residues are part of each CDR3. Fields, in order: V gene, clone size, J gene, D gene, CDR3 protein, CDR3 DNA. D genes are given only for firm matches. Clone size, where shown, is once, few, many, or a class for clones that have expanded.

V: TRBV6-8; size: once; J: TRBJ2-7; D: TRBD1; CDR3: CASARQGTYYEQYF; DNA: TGTGCCAGCGCTCGACAGGGGACCTACTACGAGCAGTACTTC
V: TRBV19; size: -; J: TRBJ2-1; D: TRBD1; CDR3: CASNMSTGGAYNEQFF; DNA: TGTGCCAGTAATATGTCGACAGGGGGAGCCTACAATGAGCAGTTCTTC
V: TRBV16; size: few; J: TRBJ2-7; D: -; CDR3: CASSQGLHYEQYF; DNA: TGTGCCAGCAGCCAAGGGCTCCACTACGAGCAGTACTTC
V: TRBV7-9; size: -; J: TRBJ2-7; D: -; CDR3: CASRKDRRGGELYF; DNA: TGTGCCAGCAGGAAGGACAGGAGGGGCGGGGAGCTGTACTTC
V: TRBV7-2; size: few; J: TRBJ2-1; D: TRBD2; CDR3: CASSLEGTSGMYEQFF; DNA: TGTGCCAGCAGCTTAGAGGGGACTAGCGGGATGTATGAGCAGTTCTTC
V: TRBV7-5; size: -; J: TRBJ2-5; D: -; CDR3: CISVPAAFWGKTQYF; DNA: -
V: TRBV7-3; size: -; J: TRBJ2-1; D: TRBD2; CDR3: CASSAWTSGGDWWNEQFF; DNA: TGTGCCAGCAGCGCATGGACTAGCGGGGGGGATTGGTGGAATGAGCAGTTCTTC
V: TRBV7-8; size: few; J: TRBJ2-7; D: -; CDR3: CASSPEDEAYEQYF; DNA: TGTGCCAGCAGCCCCGAGGACGAGGCCTACGAGCAGTACTTC
V: TRBV18; size: many; J: TRBJ2-7; D: TRBD1; CDR3: CASSQNRGEQYF; DNA: TGTGCCAGCTCACAAAACAGGGGCGAGCAGTACTTC
V: TRBV7-2; size: -; J: TRBJ2-6; D: TRBD2; CDR3: CASSLRIIGASGRAFGANVLTF; DNA: TGTGCCAGCAGCTTACGAATCATCGGCGCTAGCGGGAGGGCCTTCGGGGCCAACGTCCTGACTTTC
V: TRBV7-6; size: -; J: TRBJ2-7; D: TRBD1; CDR3: CASSPSPFLLGTGKNYEQYF; DNA: TGTGCCAGCAGCCCAAGTCCATTCCTCCTTGGGACAGGGAAAAACTACGAGCAGTACTTC
V: TRBV7-6; size: -; J: TRBJ2-4; D: -; CDR3: CASSLCQTPKNIQYF; DNA: TGTGCCAGCAGCTTATGCCAGACCCCCAAAAACATTCAGTACTTC
V: TRBV28; size: -; J: TRBJ1-5; D: -; CDR3: CASSLGGGSQPQHF; DNA: TGTGCCAGCAGTTTAGGGGGGGGTAGTCAGCCCCAGCATTTT
V: TRBV7-3; size: -; J: TRBJ2-5; D: -; CDR3: CASSLNGGQETQYF; DNA: TGTGCCAGCAGCTTAAACGGGGGGCAGGAGACCCAGTACTTC
V: TRBV7-2; size: -; J: TRBJ2-5; D: -; CDR3: CASSLAPRETQYF; DNA: TGTGCCAGCAGCTTAGCGCCACGAGAGACCCAGTACTTC
V: TRBV7-2; size: few; J: TRBJ2-7; D: TRBD1; CDR3: CASSLGAETGFYEQYF; DNA: TGTGCCAGCAGCTTAGGTGCCGAGACAGGGTTCTACGAGCAGTACTTC
V: TRBV11-2; size: many; J: TRBJ2-1; D: TRBD2; CDR3: CASSPYTGGGRVDNEQFF; DNA: TGTGCCAGCAGCCCCTATACCGGCGGCGGGAGGGTCGACAATGAGCAGTTCTTC
V: TRBV11-2; size: -; J: TRBJ2-3; D: -; CDR3: CASSLESGHFTDTQYF; DNA: TGTGCCAGCAGCTTAGAGAGTGGACATTTCACAGATACGCAGTATTTT
V: TRBV7-2; size: few; J: TRBJ2-3; D: -; CDR3: CASSLEVEQPDTQYF; DNA: TGTGCCAGCAGCTTAGAGGTCGAGCAGCCAGATACGCAGTATTTT
V: TRBV7-8; size: -; J: TRBJ2-4; D: TRBD2; CDR3: CASSSSTSGRAKNIQYF; DNA: TGTGCCAGCAGCTCGTCGACCAGCGGGAGGGCGAAAAACATTCAGTACTTC
V: TRBV12-3/TRBV12-4; size: many; J: TRBJ2-2; D: -; CDR3: CASSLAFRPRARELFF; DNA: TGTGCCAGCAGTTTAGCCTTCCGGCCCCGGGCCCGGGAGCTGTTTTTT
V: TRBV11-2; size: many; J: TRBJ2-2; D: TRBD2; CDR3: CASSVIAGDYTGELFF; DNA: TGTGCCAGCAGCGTGATAGCGGGGGATTACACCGGGGAGCTGTTTTTT
V: TRBV7-2; size: -; J: TRBJ1-2; D: -; CDR3: CASSLGEVVSVGYTF; DNA: TGTGCCAGCAGCTTAGGAGAGGTAGTCTCCGTTGGCTACACCTTC
V: TRBV7-2; size: once; J: TRBJ2-7; D: TRBD2; CDR3: CASSAMGLAGGPSYEQYF; DNA: TGTGCCAGCAGCGCCATGGGACTAGCGGGAGGACCCTCCTACGAGCAGTACTTC
V: TRBV30; size: -; J: TRBJ2-4; D: -; CDR3: CAWSVLEWGNSPLHF; DNA: TGTGCCTGGAGTGTACTCGAGTGGGGAAATTCACCCCTCCACTTC
V: TRBV6-1; size: once; J: TRBJ1-2; D: TRBD1; CDR3: CASSYGGTGGSGYTF; DNA: TGTGCCAGCAGTTACGGAGGGACAGGGGGCTCTGGCTACACCTTC
V: TRBV25-1; size: -; J: TRBJ2-6; D: -; CDR3: CASRPPSADGANVLTF; DNA: TGTGCCAGCAGACCCCCCAGTGCGGATGGGGCCAACGTCCTGACTTTC
V: TRBV7-2; size: -; J: TRBJ2-1; D: -; CDR3: CASSFRHGTYEQFF; DNA: TGTGCCAGCAGCTTCCGGCACGGTACCTACGAGCAGTTCTTC
V: TRBV7-4; size: -; J: TRBJ1-2; D: -; CDR3: CASSLEPLRGGYTF; DNA: TGTGCCAGCAGCTTAGAGCCACTTCGGGGAGGCTACACCTTC
V: TRBV7-2; size: once; J: TRBJ2-5; D: -; CDR3: CASSTQGLNEETQYF; DNA: TGTGCCAGCAGTACCCAGGGTCTGAATGAAGAGACCCAGTACTTC
V: TRBV7-2; size: medium-sized; J: TRBJ2-7; D: TRBD1; CDR3: CASSSGQGGNSPLHF; DNA: TGTGCCAGCAGCTCCGGACAGGGGGGAAATTCACCCCTCCACTTC
V: TRBV15; size: many; J: TRBJ2-3; D: -; CDR3: CATSRDLSKLTDTQYF; DNA: TGTGCCACCAGCAGAGATCTCAGCAAACTCACAGATACGCAGTATTTT
V: TRBV6-1; size: medium-sized; J: TRBJ2-3; D: TRBD1; CDR3: CASSRQGRSTDTQYF; DNA: TGTGCCAGCAGTAGACAGGGGCGAAGCACAGATACGCAGTATTTT
V: TRBV27; size: many; J: TRBJ2-7; D: TRBD2; CDR3: CASSSLSGGDYEQYF; DNA: TGTGCCAGCAGTTCCCTTAGCGGGGGAGACTACGAGCAGTACTTC
V: TRBV6-1; size: -; J: TRBJ2-3; D: TRBD2; CDR3: CASSSIWGGTDTQYF; DNA: TGTGCCAGCAGTAGTATCTGGGGAGGGACAGATACGCAGTATTTT
V: TRBV11-2; size: -; J: TRBJ2-7; D: -; CDR3: CASSLGLSSYEQYF; DNA: TGTGCCAGCAGCTTAGGACTGAGCTCCTACGAGCAGTACTTC
V: TRBV28; size: -; J: TRBJ2-1; D: -; CDR3: CATHLYNEQFF; DNA: TGTGCCACCCATCTCTACAATGAGCAGTTCTTC
V: TRBV5-1; size: many; J: TRBJ2-5; D: TRBD1; CDR3: CASSYRTGEGETQYF; DNA: TGCGCCAGCAGCTACAGGACAGGGGAGGGAGAGACCCAGTACTTC
V: TRBV7-8; size: many; J: TRBJ2-3; D: TRBD2; CDR3: CASSLRLAGGLPDTQYF; DNA: TGTGCCAGCAGCTTACGCCTAGCGGGGGGACTACCAGATACGCAGTATTTT
V: TRBV6-6; size: many; J: TRBJ1-4; D: TRBD1; CDR3: CASSYMGQGEKLFF; DNA: TGTGCCAGCAGTTACATGGGACAGGGAGAAAAACTGTTTTTT
V: TRBV7-6; size: -; J: TRBJ2-7; D: TRBD1; CDR3: CASSWGQSYEQYF; DNA: TGTGCCAGCAGTTGGGGACAGTCCTACGAGCAGTACTTC
V: TRBV11-2; size: -; J: TRBJ2-7; D: TRBD2; CDR3: CASSLDPPTSGTYNEQYF; DNA: TGTGCCAGCAGCTTAGATCCCCCGACTAGCGGGACCTACAATGAGCAGTACTTC
V: TRBV12-5; size: many; J: TRBJ1-2; D: -; CDR3: CASGLVQDRAYGYTF; DNA: TGTGCTAGTGGTTTGGTACAGGACCGCGCCTATGGCTACACCTTC
V: TRBV29-1; size: -; J: TRBJ1-1; D: TRBD1; CDR3: CSVDRTGWTEAFF; DNA: TGCAGCGTTGATAGGACAGGGTGGACTGAAGCTTTCTTT
V: TRBV7-8; size: many; J: TRBJ2-7; D: -; CDR3: CASSHTSGSTYNEQYF; DNA: TGTGCCAGCAGCCACACTTCCGGGTCCACCTACAATGAGCAGTACTTC
V: TRBV28; size: -; J: TRBJ2-1; D: TRBD2; CDR3: CASSSSQGRIAGPNEQFF; DNA: TGTGCCAGCAGTTCATCCCAAGGGCGGATAGCGGGACCCAATGAGCAGTTCTTC
V: TRBV7-4; size: once; J: TRBJ2-7; D: TRBD2; CDR3: CASTSIFWGGTSGSYEQYF; DNA: TGTGCCAGCACCTCTATTTTCTGGGGAGGTACTAGCGGGAGTTACGAGCAGTACTTC
V: TRBV2; size: many; J: TRBJ2-5; D: -; CDR3: CASNDLRETQYF; DNA: TGTGCCAGCAATGACCTCCGCGAGACCCAGTACTTC
V: TRBV7-9; size: many; J: TRBJ1-2; D: -; CDR3: CASSRRTDYGYTF; DNA: TGTGCCAGCAGCAGAAGGACCGACTATGGCTACACCTTC
V: TRBV2; size: few; J: TRBJ2-2; D: -; CDR3: CASGGIGNTGELFF; DNA: TGTGCCAGCGGGGGGATAGGTAACACCGGGGAGCTGTTTTTT
V: TRBV7-2; size: few; J: TRBJ2-1; D: TRBD1; CDR3: CASSLLQGPTGEQFF; DNA: TGTGCCAGCAGCTTACTACAGGGGCCTACTGGTGAGCAGTTCTTC
V: TRBV5-6; size: many; J: TRBJ1-6; D: -; CDR3: CASSLVSAARNSPLHF; DNA: TGTGCCAGCAGCTTGGTGAGCGCCGCTAGGAATTCACCCCTCCACTTT
V: TRBV6-1; size: -; J: TRBJ1-2; D: -; CDR3: CASSPIGYGYTF; DNA: TGTGCCAGCAGTCCGATCGGCTATGGCTACACCTTC
V: TRBV6-1; size: -; J: TRBJ2-7; D: TRBD2; CDR3: CASNDLTSGHNEQYF; DNA: TGTGCCAGCAACGATCTGACTAGCGGGCACAATGAGCAGTACTTC
V: TRBV12-3/TRBV12-4; size: many; J: TRBJ2-7; D: -; CDR3: CASSVTASYEQYF; DNA: TGTGCCAGCAGCGTGACAGCATCCTACGAGCAGTACTTC
V: TRBV12-3/TRBV12-4; size: many; J: TRBJ2-2; D: -; CDR3: CASSSDREVGELFF; DNA: TGTGCCAGCAGTTCCGACAGGGAGGTCGGGGAGCTGTTTTTT
V: TRBV20-1; size: -; J: TRBJ2-3; D: -; CDR3: CSANTLVGRDTQYF; DNA: TGCAGTGCTAATACGCTCGTTGGGCGGGATACGCAGTATTTT
V: TRBV6-1; size: many; J: TRBJ2-1; D: -; CDR3: CASKGLSSYNEQFF; DNA: TGTGCCAGCAAGGGGTTGAGCTCCTACAATGAGCAGTTCTTC
V: TRBV7-8; size: -; J: TRBJ2-7; D: -; CDR3: CASSLPGVTYEQYF; DNA: TGTGCCAGCAGCTTACCAGGGGTAACCTACGAGCAGTACTTC